A selection of T cell receptor beta chains follows, all from one sample in a study of vaccination effects on CD4 cells after COVID-19. TCRdb's table, derived via immunoSEQ multiplex PCR, lists solely in-frame clones and lacks some. The sample contains around 66,000 clones, around 70% of which appear only once. Their target antigens are unknown. The sample in question was CD4+ T cells from PBMCs cultured without peptide, obtained after COVID-19 vaccination. The receptors stem from a human donor who received a COVID-19 vaccine. Each CDR3 is given with its conserved first and last residue. Fields, in order: V gene, clone size, D gene, J gene, CDR3 DNA, CDR3 protein. The D gene is left open where the match is weak. Part of the rows lack a size; the others show once, few, many or a class for expanded clones.

v_gene: TRBV5-8
abundance: -
d_gene: -
j_gene: TRBJ1-2
CDR3nt: TGTGCCAGCAGCCCCCGGGCTAGGTGGGGCTATGGCTACACCTTC
CDR3aa: CASSPRARWGYGYTF

v_gene: TRBV6-6
abundance: once
d_gene: TRBD1
j_gene: TRBJ2-4
CDR3nt: TGTGCCAGCAGGGGGGACAGGGTAAACATTCAGTACTTC
CDR3aa: CASRGDRVNIQYF

v_gene: TRBV7-9
abundance: few
d_gene: TRBD1
j_gene: TRBJ1-6
CDR3nt: TGTGCCAGCAGCTCTCGGACAGGCGAAAATTCACCCCTCCACTTT
CDR3aa: CASSSRTGENSPLHF

v_gene: TRBV24-1
abundance: -
d_gene: -
j_gene: TRBJ2-5
CDR3nt: TGTGCCACCAGTGCGGGGAGGGAGACCCAGTACTTC
CDR3aa: CATSAGRETQYF

v_gene: TRBV7-6
abundance: few
d_gene: TRBD2
j_gene: TRBJ2-1
CDR3nt: TGTGCCAGCAGCTTAGTCCCAGCGGGGGGAGGTGAGCAGTTCTTC
CDR3aa: CASSLVPAGGGEQFF

v_gene: TRBV4-3
abundance: -
d_gene: -
j_gene: TRBJ2-3
CDR3nt: TGCGCCAGCAGTCCGACCCAGGGCACAGATACGCAGTATTTT
CDR3aa: CASSPTQGTDTQYF

v_gene: TRBV10-3
abundance: -
d_gene: -
j_gene: TRBJ2-1
CDR3nt: TGTGCCATCAGTGATCCACAGCGCTCCTACAATGAGCAGTTCTTC
CDR3aa: CAISDPQRSYNEQFF

v_gene: TRBV6-2/TRBV6-3
abundance: -
d_gene: -
j_gene: TRBJ2-3
CDR3nt: TGTGCCAGCAGTTTCGTGGGCCCGGTAGATACGCAGTATTTT
CDR3aa: CASSFVGPVDTQYF

v_gene: TRBV5-6
abundance: once
d_gene: TRBD2
j_gene: TRBJ2-3
CDR3nt: TGTGCCAGCAGCTCACTAGCGGGGATCACAGATACGCAGTATTTT
CDR3aa: CASSSLAGITDTQYF

v_gene: TRBV7-3
abundance: -
d_gene: -
j_gene: TRBJ1-1
CDR3nt: TGTGCCAGCAGCGCCGCGGGGGCCGGATACACTGAAGCTTTCTTT
CDR3aa: CASSAAGAGYTEAFF

v_gene: TRBV5-1
abundance: -
d_gene: TRBD2
j_gene: TRBJ2-5
CDR3nt: TGCGCCAGCAATCCGACTAGCGGCCAAGAGACCCAGTACTTC
CDR3aa: CASNPTSGQETQYF

v_gene: TRBV7-9
abundance: -
d_gene: -
j_gene: TRBJ1-1
CDR3nt: TGTGCCAGCAGCTTAGGAACGAACACTGAAGCTTTCTTT
CDR3aa: CASSLGTNTEAFF

v_gene: TRBV29-1
abundance: -
d_gene: TRBD1
j_gene: TRBJ1-1
CDR3nt: TGCAGCGTTAAGACAGGGGCGAGGGACACTGAAGCTTTCTTT
CDR3aa: CSVKTGARDTEAFF

v_gene: TRBV4-2
abundance: few
d_gene: -
j_gene: TRBJ1-5
CDR3nt: TGTGCCAGCAGCCAGCACGGGACTGAGAATCAGCCCCAGCATTTT
CDR3aa: CASSQHGTENQPQHF

v_gene: TRBV6-1
abundance: -
d_gene: TRBD1
j_gene: TRBJ2-2
CDR3nt: TGTGCCAGCAGTGAAACAGGGGGGAACACCGGGGAGCTGTTTTTT
CDR3aa: CASSETGGNTGELFF

v_gene: TRBV19
abundance: few
d_gene: -
j_gene: TRBJ1-5
CDR3nt: TGTGCCAGTAGTACTTACTCCCGGGGAAACCAGCCCCAGCATTTT
CDR3aa: CASSTYSRGNQPQHF

v_gene: TRBV7-2
abundance: few
d_gene: -
j_gene: TRBJ2-5
CDR3nt: TGTGCCAGCAGCGGGGGGGAGACCCAGTACTTC
CDR3aa: CASSGGETQYF

v_gene: TRBV6-5
abundance: once
d_gene: -
j_gene: TRBJ1-6
CDR3nt: TGTGCCAGCAGTCCTCGGGAGTCACCCCTCCACTTT
CDR3aa: CASSPRESPLHF

v_gene: TRBV5-1
abundance: -
d_gene: -
j_gene: TRBJ1-1
CDR3nt: TGCGCCAGCAGCTTGACAGGCGGGGGTTCCACTGAAGCTTTCTTT
CDR3aa: CASSLTGGGSTEAFF

v_gene: TRBV10-3
abundance: once
d_gene: -
j_gene: TRBJ2-3
CDR3nt: TGTGCCATCAGTGAGTCAGATACGCAGTATTTT
CDR3aa: CAISESDTQYF

v_gene: TRBV6-5
abundance: -
d_gene: -
j_gene: TRBJ1-2
CDR3nt: TGTGCCAGCAGTTCTCCCGGGCAATTTTATGGCTACACCTTC
CDR3aa: CASSSPGQFYGYTF

v_gene: TRBV18
abundance: -
d_gene: -
j_gene: TRBJ2-3
CDR3nt: TGTGCCAGCTCACTACTCTCTCAGCCTACGGGAGATACGCAGTATTTT
CDR3aa: CASSLLSQPTGDTQYF

v_gene: TRBV19
abundance: -
d_gene: TRBD1
j_gene: TRBJ2-5
CDR3nt: TGTGCCAGTAGTAAGGACAGGGATCGAGAGACCCAGTACTTC
CDR3aa: CASSKDRDRETQYF

v_gene: TRBV24-1
abundance: once
d_gene: TRBD1
j_gene: TRBJ1-2
CDR3nt: TGTGCCACCAGCTCGGGACAGGGTTTTGCTGGCTACACCTTC
CDR3aa: CATSSGQGFAGYTF

v_gene: TRBV9
abundance: few
d_gene: -
j_gene: TRBJ2-2
CDR3nt: TGTGCCAGCAGCGTAGCGGGGTGGGGCACCGGGGAGCTGTTTTTT
CDR3aa: CASSVAGWGTGELFF

v_gene: TRBV4-3
abundance: -
d_gene: TRBD2
j_gene: TRBJ2-5
CDR3nt: TGCGCCAGCAGCCATCATCCCCATCTAGCGGGGGGGGAGACCCAGTACTTC
CDR3aa: CASSHHPHLAGGETQYF